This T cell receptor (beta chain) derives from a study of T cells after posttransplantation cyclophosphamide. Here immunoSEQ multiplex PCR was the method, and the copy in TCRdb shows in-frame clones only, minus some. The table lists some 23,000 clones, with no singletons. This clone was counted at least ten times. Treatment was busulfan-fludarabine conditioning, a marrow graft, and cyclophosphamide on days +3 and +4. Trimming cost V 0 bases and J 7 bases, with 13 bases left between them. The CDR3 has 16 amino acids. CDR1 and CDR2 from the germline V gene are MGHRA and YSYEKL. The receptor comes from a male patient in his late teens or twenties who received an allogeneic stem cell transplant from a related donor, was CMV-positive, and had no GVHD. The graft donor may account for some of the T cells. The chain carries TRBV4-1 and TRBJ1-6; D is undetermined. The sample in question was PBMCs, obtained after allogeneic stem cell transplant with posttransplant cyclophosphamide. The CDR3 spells CASSQEVRVRNSPLHF. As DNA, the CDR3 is TGCGCCAGCAGCCAAGAGGTCCGGGTAAGGAATTCACCCCTCCACTTT.